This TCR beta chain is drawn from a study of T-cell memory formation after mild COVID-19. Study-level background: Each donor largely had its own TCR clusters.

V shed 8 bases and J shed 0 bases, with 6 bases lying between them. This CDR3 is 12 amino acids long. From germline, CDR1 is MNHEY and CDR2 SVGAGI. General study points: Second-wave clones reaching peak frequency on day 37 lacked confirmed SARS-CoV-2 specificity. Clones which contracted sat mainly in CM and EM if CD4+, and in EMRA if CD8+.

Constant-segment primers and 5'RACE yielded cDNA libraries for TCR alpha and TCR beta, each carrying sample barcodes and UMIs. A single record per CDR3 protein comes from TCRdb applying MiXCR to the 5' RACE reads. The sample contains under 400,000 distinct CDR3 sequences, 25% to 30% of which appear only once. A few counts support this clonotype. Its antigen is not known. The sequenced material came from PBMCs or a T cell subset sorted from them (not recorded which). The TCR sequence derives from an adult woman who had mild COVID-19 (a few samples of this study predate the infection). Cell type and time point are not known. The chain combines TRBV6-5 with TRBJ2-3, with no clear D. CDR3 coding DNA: TGTGCCAGCGGGCGAAGCACAGATACGCAGTATTTT. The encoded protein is CASGRSTDTQYF.